Following are 11 T cell receptor beta chains from one sample sequenced in a study of neurological immune-mediated disorders. TCRdb analysed the 5' RACE reads with MiXCR anew, one entry per CDR3 protein. The table includes some 30,000 distinct CDR3 sequences, roughly 15% detected once. The material sequenced was PBMCs. The receptors derive from a man aged 65 to 85 in good health.

The table lists this clonotype with many counts. This chain connects TRBV20-1 to TRBJ2-2, with D tentatively TRBD1 (7 bases). V gave up 0 bases and J gave up 7 bases, with 15 bases separating them. CDR3 length: 15 amino acids. Germline V gene sequence: CDR1 DFQATT, CDR2 SNEGSKA (reference sequence). The CDR3 sequence is CSARDRQGGGGELFF. Here the CDR3 DNA reads TGCAGTGCTAGAGACCGACAGGGAGGAGGCGGGGAGCTGTTTTTT.

In its sample, this clonotype was seen many times. The chain is built from TRBV6-5 and TRBJ2-2; 8 positions match TRBD2. With V trimmed by 6 bases and J by 0 bases, 9 bases remained unmatched. Germline values: CDR1 MNHEY, CDR2 SVGAGI. This CDR3 region has 17 residues. In DNA form, the CDR3 reads TGTGCCAGCAGCCCTACGGGGGGGTTCGCGAACACCGGGGAGCTGTTTTTT. Encoded protein: CASSPTGGFANTGELFF.

This clonotype was observed many times. The V gene is TRBV5-6, the J gene TRBJ2-7; 7 bases align to TRBD2. The CDR3 consists of 14 residues. J gave up 0 bases and V 3 bases, and 3 bases lay outside the gene matches. Per germline, CDR1 SGHDT and CDR2 YYEEEE. CDR3 in amino acids: CASSWGGNSYEQYF. The CDR3 nucleotides are TGTGCCAGCAGCTGGGGGGGGAACTCCTACGAGCAGTACTTC.

This clonotype was seen repeatedly, ten times or more. The chain links TRBV20-1 to TRBJ2-3, with 14 bases lining up with TRBD2. From germline, CDR1 is DFQATT and CDR2 SNEGSKA (reference sequence). V shed 5 bases, J shed 0 bases, and the junction held 4 bases outside the gene matches. CDR3 length: 16 residues. CDR3 amino acids: CSAGTSGRTSTDTQYF. The CDR3 DNA follows: TGCAGTGCTGGGACTAGCGGGAGAACTAGCACAGATACGCAGTATTTT.

This clonotype was observed many times. The genes are TRBV24-1 and TRBJ2-7; TRBD1 matches 9 bases. CDR1 and CDR2 (germline): KGHDR, SFDVKD. Trimming took 3 bases from V and 6 from J; bases not matched to a gene: 5. This CDR3 contains 14 residues. As DNA, the CDR3 is TGTGCCACCAGTGATCCGGGACAGGGATCCGAGCAGTACTTC. This codes for CATSDPGQGSEQYF.

This clonotype was picked up many times. The rearrangement links TRBV2 to TRBJ2-1, with 12 bases fitting TRBD2. The length of the CDR3 is 16 residues. CDR1 and CDR2 from the germline V gene are SNHLY and FYNNEI. V lost 3 bases and J lost 8; bases outside the gene matches: 8. CDR3 sequence reads: CASSDSLAGGPDEQFF. Here the CDR3 DNA reads TGTGCCAGCAGTGACTCTCTAGCGGGGGGGCCCGATGAGCAGTTCTTC. The full variable domain, with the rest looked up from reference TRBV2 and TRBJ2-1, is EPEVTQTPSHQVTQMGQEVILRCVPISNHLYFYWYRQILGQKVEFLVSFYNNEISEKSEIFDDQFSVERPDGSNFTLKIRSTKLEDSAMYFCASSDSLAGGPDEQFFGPGTRLTVL.

This clonotype was picked up many times. The genes are TRBV5-1 and TRBJ1-1; 8 bases line up with TRBD1. The V gene's germline CDR1 is SGHRS and CDR2 YFSETQ. V was pared by 4 bases and J by 5 bases, with 4 bases of the junction left unmatched. This CDR3 has 13 amino acids. This chain's CDR3 is CASSKTGETEAFF. CDR3 coding DNA: TGCGCCAGCAGCAAGACAGGGGAAACTGAAGCTTTCTTT. The whole variable domain, filled in from reference TRBV5-1 and TRBJ1-1, reads KAGVTQTPRYLIKTRGQQVTLSCSPISGHRSVSWYQQTPGQGLQFLFEYFSETQRNKGNFPGRFSGRQFSNSRSEMNVSTLELGDSALYLCASSKTGETEAFFGQGTRLTVV.

In this sample, this clonotype turned up once. With a much larger clone just one base away, this may be a read error. This chain links TRBV7-9 with TRBJ2-3; 9 positions agree with TRBD1. CDR1 is SEHNR, CDR2 FQNEAQ, per germline (reference sequence). The CDR3 loop spans 16 amino acids. The CDR3 protein is CASSSPRDREGDMQYF. CDR3 in DNA: TGTGCCAGCAGCTCACCCCGGGACAGGGAAGGCGATATGCAGTATTTT.

The sample holds many counts of this clonotype. V and J are TRBV7-2 and TRBJ1-6, with D uncertain. In germline, CDR1 is SGHTA, CDR2 FQGNSA. CDR3 length: 14 residues. V was trimmed by 4 bases and J by 9 bases, leaving 13 bases between them. CDR3: CASSSVIQISPLHF. CDR3 nucleotide sequence: TGTGCCAGCAGCTCAGTAATTCAGATTTCACCCCTCCACTTT.

This clonotype was observed many times. This sequence joins TRBV6-5 and TRBJ1-2; 9 bases agree with TRBD1. The CDR3 runs to 13 residues. V lost 7 bases, J lost 5 bases, and 5 bases stayed unmatched. CDR1 is MNHEY and CDR2 is SVGAGI in the germline V gene. The CDR3 nucleotides read TGTGCCAGCACCTCCGGGACAGGGTATGGCTACACCTTC. This sequence encodes CASTSGTGYGYTF.

This rearrangement joins TRBV9 to TRBJ2-3, with TRBD2 matching over 10 bases. This CDR3 spans 17 amino acids. After removal of 0 bases from V and 6 bases from J, the junction contained 10 bases not matched to a gene. Germline CDR1 reads SGDLS; CDR2 reads YYNGEE. The CDR3 DNA is TGTGCCAGCAGCGTAGCTGGGGGAACTAGCGGGGCGGATACGCAGTATTTT. This translates into CASSVAGGTSGADTQYF. The variable domain in full, with the rest retrieved from reference TRBV9 and TRBJ2-3, is DSGVTQTPKHLITATGQRVTLRCSPRSGDLSVYWYQQSLDQGLQFLIQYYNGEERAKGNILERFSAQQFPDLHSELNLSSLELGDSALYFCASSVAGGTSGADTQYFGPGTRLTVL.